The 3 T cell receptor beta chains below all came from one sample that was sequenced in a study of T cell repertoires in cytomegalovirus infection. TCRdb re-analysed the reads in MiXCR, keeping a single row per CDR3 protein. The data hold hundreds of thousands of distinct CDR3 sequences, with roughly 33% observed a single time. These receptors have no identified antigens. The material sequenced was cultured CD8+ T cells from PBMCs, taken from culture after CMV antigen stimulation. The receptors were sampled from a human donor in good health (CMV status not recorded). Some clones in this sample may be carry-over from other donors' samples.

The rearrangement uses TRBV27 and TRBJ2-1; TRBD2 matches 11 bases. The CDR3 loop spans 17 amino acids. Germline CDR1 reads MNHEY; CDR2 reads SMNVEV (reference sequence). The J segment lost 4 bases and the V segment lost 2 bases, leaving 7 bases of the junction unmatched. For the CDR3, the DNA is TGTGCCAGCAGTTTAGTCGGACTAGCGGGCCGTTACAATGAGCAGTTCTTC. Protein sequence: CASSLVGLAGRYNEQFF.

This clonotype was counted many times. The genes are TRBV28 and TRBJ2-1, with 7 bases matching TRBD1. CDR3 length equals 13 residues. Losses at the gene ends were 7 bases for V and 8 bases for J; bases not matched to a gene: 8. Germline V gene data show CDR1 as MDHEN and CDR2 as SYDVKM. The CDR3 DNA follows: TGTGCCAGCATCTCCTTACAGGGGTATGAGCAGTTCTTC. Protein: CASISLQGYEQFF.

This chain connects TRBV7-9 to TRBJ1-2; D not resolved. This CDR3 is built from 15 residues. The germline V gene encodes CDR1 SEHNR and CDR2 FQNEAQ (reference sequence). V lost 2 bases to trimming and J lost 8 bases, with 18 bases between them. The CDR3 is CASSLWVDPNGGYTF. CDR3 DNA sequence: TGTGCCAGCAGCTTATGGGTTGACCCCAACGGCGGCTACACCTTC.